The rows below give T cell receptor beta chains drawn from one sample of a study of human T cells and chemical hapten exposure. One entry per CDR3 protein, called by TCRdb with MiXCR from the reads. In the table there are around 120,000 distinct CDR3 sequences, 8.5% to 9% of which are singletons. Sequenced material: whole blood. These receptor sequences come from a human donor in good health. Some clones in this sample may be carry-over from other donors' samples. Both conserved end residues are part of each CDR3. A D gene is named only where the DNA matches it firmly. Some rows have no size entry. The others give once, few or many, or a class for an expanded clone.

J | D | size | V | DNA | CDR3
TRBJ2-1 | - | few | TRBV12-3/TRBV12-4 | TGTGCCAGCAGTCAATTACTAGAGGTGAACTACAATGAGCAGTTCTTC | CASSQLLEVNYNEQFF
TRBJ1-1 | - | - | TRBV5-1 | TGCGCCAGCAGCTTGGGACAGAGCGAGGCAAACACTGAAGCTTTCTTT | CASSLGQSEANTEAFF
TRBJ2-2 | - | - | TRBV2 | TGTGCCAGCAGTGAAGTGAGGAACACCGGGGAGCTGTTTTTT | CASSEVRNTGELFF
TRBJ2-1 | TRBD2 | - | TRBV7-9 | TGTGCCAGCAGCACCGGACTAGCGGAGAACCTTGACAATGAGCAGTTCTTC | CASSTGLAENLDNEQFF
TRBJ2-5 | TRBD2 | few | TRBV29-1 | TGCAGCGTCGCCGGACTAGCGGGAAAAGAGACCCAGTACTTC | CSVAGLAGKETQYF
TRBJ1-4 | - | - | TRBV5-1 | TGCGCCAGCAGCTTGCGGGGCGCAACTAATGAAAAACTGTTTTTT | CASSLRGATNEKLFF
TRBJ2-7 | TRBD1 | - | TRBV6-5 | TGTGCCAGCAGCTTCCACAGGGGCCCCGCCTACGAGCAGTACTTC | CASSFHRGPAYEQYF
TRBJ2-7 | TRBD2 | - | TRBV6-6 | TGTGCCAGTATAATCGGGGGGGGCGGCGAGCAGTACTTC | CASIIGGGGEQYF
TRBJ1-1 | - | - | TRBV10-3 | TGTGCCATCTCCCCTTGGGGAACAGGCATGAACACTGAAGCTTTCTTT | CAISPWGTGMNTEAFF
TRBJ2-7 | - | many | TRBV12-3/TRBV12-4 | TGTGCCAGCAGTTTTGTTCCCTACGAGCAGTACTTC | CASSFVPYEQYF
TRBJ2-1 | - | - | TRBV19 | TGTGCCAGTAGTGCCGACAGGACGGGAGGATACAATGAGCAGTTCTTC | CASSADRTGGYNEQFF
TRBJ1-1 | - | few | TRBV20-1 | TGCAGTGCCAACCTACCTGGGCCCAGCACTGAAGCTTTCTTT | CSANLPGPSTEAFF
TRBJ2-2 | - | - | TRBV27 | TGTGCCAGCAGTTTAGGCCAGGGTGTTCCCGGGGAGCTGTTTTTT | CASSLGQGVPGELFF
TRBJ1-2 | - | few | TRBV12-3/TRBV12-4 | TGTGCCAGCAGTTTGAACAGGCTTAACTATGGCTACACCTTC | CASSLNRLNYGYTF
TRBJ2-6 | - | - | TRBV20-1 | TGCAGTGCTAGAGCTAGCGCCGGGGCCAACGTCCTGACTTTC | CSARASAGANVLTF
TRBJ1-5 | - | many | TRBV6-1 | TGTGCCAGCTTCAACTTCGGGACATTTAGCAATCAGCCCCAGCATTTT | CASFNFGTFSNQPQHF
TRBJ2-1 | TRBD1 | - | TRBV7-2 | TGTGCCAGCAGCGGGAGGACAGGGGATCTCTCGGAGCAGTTCTTC | CASSGRTGDLSEQFF
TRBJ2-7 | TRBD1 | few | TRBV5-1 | TGCGCCAGCAGCCGTCCCGGACAGGGGTTTGAGGAGCAGTACTTC | CASSRPGQGFEEQYF
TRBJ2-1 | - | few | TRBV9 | TGTGCCAGCAGCGTAGCTATGACGGCTTACAATGAGCAGTTCTTC | CASSVAMTAYNEQFF
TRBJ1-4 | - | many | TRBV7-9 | TGTGCCAGCAGCTCCTCCCGCGGGACTGCGGAAAGGCCTGTAGGTTCGACTAATGAAAAACTGTTTTTT | CASSSSRGTAERPVGSTNEKLFF
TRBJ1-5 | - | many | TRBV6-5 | TGTGCCAGCAGTTATTCGGGGGATCAGCCCCAGCATTTT | CASSYSGDQPQHF
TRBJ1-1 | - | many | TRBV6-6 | TGTGCCAGCAGTTACCCCTCTAGCGGGACGGAAGCTTTCTTT | CASSYPSSGTEAFF
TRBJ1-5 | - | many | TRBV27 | TGTGCCAGCAGTCCCTCTGGGAGCAATCAGCCCCAGCATTTT | CASSPSGSNQPQHF
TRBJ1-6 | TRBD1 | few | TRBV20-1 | TGCAGTGCGGCGACAGGGGAGAATTCACCCCTCCACTTT | CSAATGENSPLHF
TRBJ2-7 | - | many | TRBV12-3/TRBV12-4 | TGTGCCAGCAGTTTAGGAAGCACCTACGAGCAGTACTTC | CASSLGSTYEQYF
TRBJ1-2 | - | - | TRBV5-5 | TGTGCCAGCATCGCTCCGTATGGCTACACCTTC | CASIAPYGYTF
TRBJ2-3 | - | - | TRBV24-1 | TGTGCCACCAGTGACTCGACAGGAAATACGCAGTATTTT | CATSDSTGNTQYF
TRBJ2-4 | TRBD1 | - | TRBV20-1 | TGCAGTGCTCTGACAGGGGAGGCCAAAAACATTCAGTACTTC | CSALTGEAKNIQYF
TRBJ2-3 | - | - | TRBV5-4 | TGTGCCAGCAGCCGACGGGGAAGCACAGATACGCAGTATTTT | CASSRRGSTDTQYF
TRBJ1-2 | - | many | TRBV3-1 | TGTGCCAGCAGCCAAGATGCTCGTGAGGCTTTTGGCTACACCTTC | CASSQDAREAFGYTF
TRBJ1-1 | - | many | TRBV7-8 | TGTGCCAGCAGCTCGCTGGAGAGGCGAGTGAACACTGAAGCTTTCTTT | CASSSLERRVNTEAFF
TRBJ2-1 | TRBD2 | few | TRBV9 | TGTGCCAGCAGCGACGGACTAGCACTTAACAATGAGCAGTTCTTC | CASSDGLALNNEQFF
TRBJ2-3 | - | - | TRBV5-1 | TGCGCCAGCAGCTTGGTCCAGGGCCATATCACAGATACGCAGTATTTT | CASSLVQGHITDTQYF
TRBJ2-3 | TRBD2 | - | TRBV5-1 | TGCGCCAGCAGCAGACGGATTAGCGGGAGGCTTTATACGCAGTATTTT | CASSRRISGRLYTQYF
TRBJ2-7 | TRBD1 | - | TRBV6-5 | TGTGCCAGCAGTTTGACAGGGGGGTCGGGAGAGCAGTACTTC | CASSLTGGSGEQYF
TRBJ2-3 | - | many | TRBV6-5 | TGTGCCAGCAGTTACTTGAAAGGTGATACGCAGTATTTT | CASSYLKGDTQYF
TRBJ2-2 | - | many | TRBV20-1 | TGCAGTGCTAGACACCCCCAGGCAGACACCGGGGAGCTGTTTTTT | CSARHPQADTGELFF
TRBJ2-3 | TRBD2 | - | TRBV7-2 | TGTGCCAGCAGCGAGGGACTAGCGGGGAACTGGGCGCAGTATTTT | CASSEGLAGNWAQYF
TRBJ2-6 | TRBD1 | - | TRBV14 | TGTGCCAGCAGCCAAGATACAGGGGGCCACCCGCGCGCATACTCTGGGGCCAACGTCCTGACTTTC | CASSQDTGGHPRAYSGANVLTF
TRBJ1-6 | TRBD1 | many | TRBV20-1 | TGCAGTGCTAGAGATCAAACAGGGGGCGCTTCACCCCTCCACTTT | CSARDQTGGASPLHF
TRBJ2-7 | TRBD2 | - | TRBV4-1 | TGCGCCAGCAGCCAAGGCGGGACTAGCGGGAGGATTGAGCAGTACTTC | CASSQGGTSGRIEQYF
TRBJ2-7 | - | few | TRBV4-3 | TGCGCCAGCAGCCAAAGCGGAAGCTCCTACGAGCAGTACTTC | CASSQSGSSYEQYF